The clone carrying this TCR beta chain was picked up one time. Profiling relied on immunoSEQ multiplex PCR, and the TCRdb table lists in-frame clones only, not all of them. The sample lists about 200,000 clones; 86% were seen once. This record comes from a study of blood T cell repertoires in COVID-19. At the level of the study: The study drew acute and convalescent COVID-19 samples from the United States, Italy and Spain. PBMCs, B-cell-depleted T cells, or T cells were the source of the cDNA or gDNA that made up the material.

The CDR3 is 15 residues long. Germline assignment: CDR1 SGHDT and CDR2 YYEEEE. With 3 bases clipped from V and 5 bases from J, the junction kept 5 bases outside the gene matches. The genes are TRBV5-6 and TRBJ1-4, with TRBD1 identical over 9 bases. The specimen was peripheral blood. The source of this sequence is a woman in her 70s with acute or convalescent COVID-19. The CDR3 loop reads CASSWNRGRNEKLFF. The CDR3 nucleotides are TGTGCCAGCAGCTGGAACAGGGGGCGAAATGAAAAACTGTTTTTT.